Listed below are T cell receptor beta chains from one sample, sequenced in a study of T-cell reconstitution after alpha-beta-depleted transplantation in children. MiXCR was run by TCRdb on the PCR reads, yielding one entry per CDR3 protein. Of a few hundred thousand distinct CDR3 sequences in the sample, over 40% were seen once. Here the sequenced sample was PBMCs, taken before TCRalphabeta/CD19-depleted stem cell transplant. The receptors derive from a girl aged 2 to 10 with aplastic anemia, due to receive a stem cell transplant. Both conserved end residues are part of each CDR3. The D gene is left open where the match is weak. Clone size appears in some rows only: once, few, many, or a class for an expanded clone.

size	V	D	J	CDR3	DNA
NA	TRBV5-1	NA	TRBJ2-2	CASSLAGLDRNTGELFF	TGCGCCAGCAGCTTGGCTGGATTGGACAGGAACACCGGGGAGCTGTTTTTT
NA	TRBV20-1	NA	TRBJ2-7	CSALPTLSYEQYF	TGCAGTGCCCTTCCGACACTCTCCTACGAGCAGTACTTC
NA	TRBV6-1	NA	TRBJ2-6	CASTTWGTGANVLTF	TGTGCCAGCACCACATGGGGTACTGGGGCCAACGTCCTGACTTTC
NA	TRBV6-2/TRBV6-3	NA	TRBJ2-1	CASSSFQGNEQFF	TGTGCCAGCAGCTCGTTCCAGGGAAATGAGCAGTTCTTC
many	TRBV5-1	NA	TRBJ2-7	CASSFLGSSYEQYF	TGCGCCAGCAGCTTTCTCGGGAGCTCCTACGAGCAGTACTTC
NA	TRBV5-1	NA	TRBJ2-5	CASSGSPGSSGMAPQETQYF	TGCGCCAGCAGCGGCTCGCCTGGCTCCTCGGGTATGGCGCCCCAAGAGACCCAGTACTTC
NA	TRBV20-1	NA	TRBJ2-1	CSARDGGFGEQFF	TGCAGTGCTAGAGATGGAGGGTTCGGCGAGCAGTTCTTC
NA	TRBV5-6	NA	TRBJ2-7	CASSVGGSSSFEQYF	TGTGCCAGCAGCGTGGGGGGCAGTTCGTCCTTCGAGCAGTACTTC
NA	TRBV20-1	NA	TRBJ2-1	CSAPYSYNEQFF	TGCAGTGCACCCTACTCCTACAATGAGCAGTTCTTC
many	TRBV6-2/TRBV6-3	TRBD1	TRBJ2-6	CASSYHGQGVVLTF	TGTGCCAGCAGTTACCACGGACAGGGAGTTGTCCTGACTTTC
NA	TRBV7-9	NA	TRBJ1-5	CASSLFSQPQHF	TGTGCCAGCAGCTTATTCAGTCAGCCCCAGCATTTT
many	TRBV5-1	TRBD2	TRBJ2-1	CASSPLAGSYNEQFF	TGTGCCAGCTCACCACTAGCGGGGTCCTACAATGAGCAGTTCTTC
few	TRBV3-1	NA	TRBJ1-1	CASSQRGAGLATEAFF	TGTGCCAGCAGCCAGAGGGGAGCTGGGTTGGCCACTGAAGCTTTCTTT
many	TRBV5-1	TRBD1	TRBJ2-2	CASTTGEVNPGELFF	TGCGCCAGCACGACAGGGGAAGTCAACCCCGGGGAGCTGTTTTTT
NA	TRBV29-1	NA	TRBJ2-3	CSVVLAGTDTQYF	TGCAGCGTTGTTCTTGCGGGCACAGATACGCAGTATTTT
NA	TRBV3-1	TRBD2	TRBJ2-6	CASSRPLGTSTDSGANVLTF	TGTGCCAGCAGCCGCCCTTTAGGGACTAGCACCGACTCTGGGGCCAACGTCCTGACTTTC
NA	TRBV12-3/TRBV12-4	NA	TRBJ2-2	CASCRGVNRELFF	TGTGCCAGTTGCAGGGGAGTGAACAGGGAGCTGTTTTTT
NA	TRBV20-1	NA	TRBJ2-4	CSARALLKYIQYF	TGCAGTGCGCGAGCCTTACTCAAGTACATTCAGTACTTC
NA	TRBV10-3	TRBD1	TRBJ2-1	CAISARGTGTNEQFF	TGTGCCATCAGTGCTCGAGGGACAGGGACGAATGAGCAGTTCTTC
NA	TRBV20-1	NA	TRBJ2-2	CSASGLLGNTGELFF	TGCAGTGCTAGCGGACTGTTAGGGAACACCGGGGAGCTGTTTTTT
NA	TRBV5-1	NA	TRBJ2-7	CASSMQGFGYEQYF	TGCGCCAGCAGCATGCAGGGATTTGGTTACGAGCAGTACTTC
NA	TRBV7-9	TRBD2	TRBJ2-7	CAGWASGRIYSSYEQYF	TGTGCCGGTTGGGCTAGCGGGAGGATCTACAGCTCCTACGAGCAGTACTTC
NA	TRBV14	NA	TRBJ2-7	CASSPLGSSLLQYF	TGTGCCAGCAGCCCTTTGGGCAGTTCGTTGCTACAGTACTTC
NA	TRBV7-8	NA	TRBJ2-1	CASSTGGQGGKAYNEQFF	TGTGCCAGCAGCACCGGGGGTCAGGGAGGAAAGGCCTACAATGAGCAGTTCTTC
NA	TRBV20-1	NA	TRBJ2-6	CSPEGSGANVLTF	TGCAGCCCAGAGGGGTCTGGGGCCAACGTCCTGACTTTC
many	TRBV6-1	NA	TRBJ1-1	CASTPLRRNAEAFF	TGTGCCAGCACCCCACTGCGCCGTAACGCTGAAGCTTTCTTT
NA	TRBV29-1	TRBD1	TRBJ1-1	CSVVRVGGGGGTEAFF	TGCAGCGTTGTTCGGGTAGGGGGCGGGGGGGGCACTGAAGCTTTCTTT
NA	TRBV6-5	NA	TRBJ2-7	CASSYGGAAGEQYF	TGTGCCAGCAGTTACGGGGGGGCCGCTGGCGAGCAGTACTTC
NA	TRBV28	TRBD1	TRBJ2-7	CASSPRQGRYEQYF	TGTGCCAGCAGCCCTAGACAGGGGCGCTACGAGCAGTACTTC
NA	TRBV20-1	TRBD1	TRBJ2-5	CSAKTGRETQYF	TGCAGTGCCAAGACAGGGAGAGAGACCCAGTACTTC
NA	TRBV5-1	TRBD1	TRBJ1-2	CASSSDGQGSPYYGYTF	TGCGCCAGCAGCTCCGACGGACAGGGGTCCCCATACTATGGCTACACCTTC
many	TRBV5-5	TRBD2	TRBJ2-1	CASSFGTRSNEQFF	TGTGCCAGCAGCTTCGGGACTAGGTCAAATGAGCAGTTCTTC
few	TRBV12-3/TRBV12-4	TRBD2	TRBJ2-7	CASSSLAGGTDEQYF	TGTGCCAGCAGTTCCTTAGCGGGAGGAACCGACGAGCAGTACTTC
NA	TRBV20-1	NA	TRBJ2-3	CSATSSGLVRDTQYF	TGCAGTGCTACGTCCTCGGGGTTGGTACGAGATACGCAGTATTTT
many	TRBV12-3/TRBV12-4	NA	TRBJ1-4	CASSLRGVSEKLFF	TGTGCCAGCAGCTTAAGGGGGGTATCTGAAAAACTGTTTTTT
NA	TRBV7-9	NA	TRBJ2-7	CASSGGSSYEQYF	TGTGCCAGCAGCGGAGGGTCCTCCTACGAGCAGTACTTC
NA	TRBV10-3	NA	TRBJ2-3	CAIKRGTSTDTQYF	TGTGCCATCAAGAGGGGGACTAGCACAGATACGCAGTATTTT
many	TRBV20-1	NA	TRBJ2-4	CSARDLGAGVGKNIQYF	TGCAGTGCTAGAGATCTCGGGGCAGGGGTTGGCAAAAACATTCAGTACTTC
few	TRBV20-1	NA	TRBJ2-1	CSASMSNEQFF	TGCAGTGCTAGCATGTCCAATGAGCAGTTCTTC
NA	TRBV6-5	TRBD2	TRBJ2-5	CASSYGTRRRETQYF	TGTGCCAGCAGTTACGGGACTAGAAGGCGGGAGACCCAGTACTTC
NA	TRBV12-3/TRBV12-4	NA	TRBJ2-1	CASSQEEGSVHNEQFF	TGTGCCAGCAGTCAAGAGGAAGGATCAGTACACAATGAGCAGTTCTTC
few	TRBV20-1	NA	TRBJ2-7	CSAREFAAVIGEQYF	TGCAGTGCTAGAGAATTCGCGGCAGTAATTGGCGAGCAGTACTTC
many	TRBV5-5	NA	TRBJ2-7	CASTRTASFIYEQYF	TGTGCCAGCACCCGGACAGCGTCCTTTATCTACGAGCAGTACTTC
NA	TRBV10-2	NA	TRBJ2-7	CASSGGLRNEQYF	TGCGCCAGCAGCGGGGGGCTTCGCAACGAGCAGTACTTC
medium-sized	TRBV5-1	TRBD1	TRBJ1-4	CASSLGQGISRKLFF	TGCGCCAGCAGCTTGGGACAGGGAATCTCTCGAAAACTGTTTTTT
few	TRBV5-1	TRBD1	TRBJ2-7	CASSLGAGTGYEQYF	TGCGCCAGCAGCTTGGGTGCAGGGACAGGGTACGAGCAGTACTTC
NA	TRBV20-1	TRBD2	TRBJ2-4	CSAGLAGDLNIQYF	TGCAGTGCTGGACTAGCGGGAGACCTAAACATTCAGTACTTC
NA	TRBV7-9	NA	TRBJ2-7	CASSLAKQVEYF	TGTGCCAGCAGCTTAGCGAAGCAGGTGGAGTACTTC
NA	TRBV7-3	NA	TRBJ1-1	CASSLNGWTEAFF	TGTGCCAGCAGCTTAAACGGTTGGACTGAAGCTTTCTTT
NA	TRBV7-9	NA	TRBJ2-3	CASSLDGVTQYF	TGTGCCAGCAGCTTAGACGGAGTGACGCAGTATTTT
NA	TRBV7-2	NA	TRBJ1-5	CASSKGAFGQPQHF	TGTGCCAGCAGCAAAGGGGCGTTTGGGCAGCCCCAGCATTTT
NA	TRBV28	NA	TRBJ2-1	CATMGGGPYNEQFF	TGTGCCACAATGGGGGGAGGACCCTACAATGAGCAGTTCTTC
few	TRBV12-3/TRBV12-4	TRBD1	TRBJ2-3	CASRGTVGTGTQYF	TGTGCCAGCAGGGGGACAGTAGGAACTGGAACGCAGTATTTT
NA	TRBV20-1	NA	TRBJ2-7	CSARRSGGSISYEQYF	TGCAGTGCTAGAAGGTCTGGCGGGTCAATCTCCTACGAGCAGTACTTC